These 29 T cell receptor beta chains were sequenced from one sample in a study of cytomegalovirus exposure and HLA in healthy donors. Vbeta (60) and Jbeta (13) primers were used in the PCR. Here immunoSEQ multiplex PCR was the method, and the copy in TCRdb shows in-frame clones only, minus some. The listing contains about 210,000 clones. Input material: PBMCs. The receptors here all came from a woman in her twenties or thirties in good health and CMV-seropositive.

V is TRBV4-1 and J is TRBJ1-2, with 8 bases matching TRBD1. This CDR3 is built from 15 residues. From germline, CDR1 is MGHRA and CDR2 YSYEKL. V shed 0 bases and J 5 bases; nucleotides not matched to a gene: 5. The CDR3 region has the DNA TGCGCCAGCAGCCAAGATCGGACAGGGTCATATGGCTACACCTTC. It yields the protein CASSQDRTGSYGYTF.

The chain links TRBV10-3 to TRBJ2-5, with D possibly matching TRBD1 (6 bases). Near its end, the DNA agrees better with TRBJ2-7, so the J call may be wrong. Germline V gene data show CDR1 as ENHRY and CDR2 as SYGVKD. The CDR3 runs to 14 residues. CDR3 in amino acids: CAISDMGAELEQYF. The DNA for the CDR3 is TGTGCCATCAGTGATATGGGGGCAGAACTCGAGCAGTACTTC.

This chain connects TRBV28 to TRBJ1-5; TRBD1 aligns across 8 bases. CDR3 length equals 14 residues. CDR1 MDHEN and CDR2 SYDVKM come from the germline V gene. Unmatched junction bases numbered 7, after V lost 6 bases and J lost 6 bases. Written as DNA, the CDR3 is TGTGCCAGCAGCAGCCCAGGGGGCGTTCAGCCCCAGCATTTT. As protein: CASSSPGGVQPQHF.

CDR3 region: CASKQASSYNEQFF. Written as DNA, the CDR3 is TGTGCCAGCAAACAGGCCAGTTCGTACAATGAGCAGTTCTTC. V usage is TRBV13 and J usage is TRBJ2-1; tentatively, D is TRBD1 (5 bases). The CDR3 loop spans 14 amino acids. With 7 bases removed from V and 4 bases from J, the gap between germline ends came to 14 bases. Germline V gives CDR1 PRHDT, CDR2 FYEKMQ (reference sequence). Full variable domain (outside the CDR3, taken from reference TRBV13 and TRBJ2-1): AAGVIQSPRHLIKEKRETATLKCYPIPRHDTVYWYQQGPGQDPQFLISFYEKMQSDKGSIPDRFSAQQFSDYHSELNMSSLELGDSALYFCASKQASSYNEQFFGPGTRLTVL.

Worth noting for this clone: In the same sample, other DNA sequences code for this CDR3. The chain carries TRBV5-1 and TRBJ1-1; D is ambiguous. The CDR3 sequence is 16 residues long. V lost 4 bases and J lost 1, with 17 bases in between. CDR1 is SGHRS, CDR2 YFSETQ, per germline. The CDR3 DNA follows: TGCGCCAGCAGCCTAGACGGGAACCTACAGAACACTGAAGCTTTCTTT. Translation: CASSLDGNLQNTEAFF.

The V call is TRBV5-1, the J call TRBJ2-2; the D is unclear. The germline gives CDR1 SGHRS, CDR2 YFSETQ. Trimming shortened V by 5 bases and J by 3 bases, and 5 bases separated the two germline ends. The CDR3 contains 12 residues. In DNA form, the CDR3 reads TGCGCCAGCAGATCTGACACCGGGGAGCTGTTTTTT. Translation: CASRSDTGELFF.

The chain joins TRBV6-1 to TRBJ1-1, with no clear D. Deletions cut 0 bases from V and 5 bases from J, with 7 bases between. The V gene's germline CDR1 is MNHNS and CDR2 SASEGT. The CDR3 extends over 13 amino acids. The CDR3 loop reads CASSEAGWTEAFF. The CDR3 bases are TGTGCCAGCAGTGAAGCGGGCTGGACTGAAGCTTTCTTT.

This sequence joins TRBV5-1 and TRBJ2-3; 10 bases map to TRBD2. CDR3 size: 14 residues. V shed 3 bases and J 4 bases; nucleotides not matched to a gene: 2. The germline V gene encodes CDR1 SGHRS and CDR2 YFSETQ. CDR3 coding DNA: TGCGCCAGCAGCTGGAGCGGGGGGGCAGATACGCAGTATTTT. Translating gives CASSWSGGADTQYF.

The chain couples TRBV4-1 to TRBJ1-6, with D possibly TRBD1 on 6 matching bases. The CDR3 runs to 14 residues. Germline V gives CDR1 MGHRA, CDR2 YSYEKL. The V gene lost 8 bases and the J gene lost 7 bases, with 15 bases spanning the gap. CDR3 coding DNA: TGCGCCAGCTCCCTGGGACACCTAAATTCACCCCTCCACTTT. Translating it yields CASSLGHLNSPLHF.

The chain recombines TRBV6-5 with TRBJ1-2; no clear D gene. The germline V gene encodes CDR1 MNHEY and CDR2 SVGAGI. CDR3 length: 12 amino acids. V was pared by 8 bases and J by 6 bases, with 13 bases between. The CDR3 DNA sequence: TGTGCCAGCCGAACCGGTAGTCATGGCTACACCTTC. Amino acids: CASRTGSHGYTF.

This chain joins TRBV28 and TRBJ2-7; D might be TRBD2 (6 bases). The germline CDR1 and CDR2 sequences are MDHEN and SYDVKM. Trimming removed 6 bases at V and 2 bases at J, with 14 bases between. The CDR3 is 14 amino acids. CDR3 protein: CASSHPQRAYEQYF. The CDR3 DNA reads TGTGCCAGCAGCCACCCCCAGCGGGCCTACGAGCAGTACTTC.

The V call is TRBV29-1, the J call TRBJ2-7, with 10 bases aligning to TRBD1. The V and J ends lost 7 bases and 2 bases, in that order; junction bases with no gene match: 5. This CDR3 spans 13 amino acids. Germline V gives CDR1 SQVTM, CDR2 ANQGSEA. The CDR3 protein is CSAGGQGAYEQYF. The CDR3 DNA is TGCAGCGCTGGTGGACAGGGGGCCTACGAGCAGTACTTC.

This rearrangement joins TRBV2 to TRBJ2-7; maybe TRBD2 (6 bases). Trimming shortened V by 4 bases and J by 2 bases, and 9 bases separated the two germline ends. CDR1 is SNHLY and CDR2 is FYNNEI in the germline V gene. CDR3 length equals 13 residues. The CDR3 is CASSGRGTYEQYF. CDR3 bases: TGTGCCAGCAGTGGTCGCGGGACCTACGAGCAGTACTTC. Based on the CDR3 plus reference TRBV2 and TRBJ2-7, the full variable domain is EPEVTQTPSHQVTQMGQEVILRCVPISNHLYFYWYRQILGQKVEFLVSFYNNEISEKSEIFDDQFSVERPDGSNFTLKIRSTKLEDSAMYFCASSGRGTYEQYFGPGTRLTVT.

The V and J genes are TRBV18 and TRBJ1-2; D perhaps matches TRBD1 (6 bases). The CDR3 totals 13 residues. The V end lost 4 bases, the J end lost 4 bases, and 10 bases lay between the germline ends. Germline assignment: CDR1 KGHSH and CDR2 LQKENI. DNA of the CDR3: TGTGCCAGCTCACAACAGGACAGCTATGGCTACACCTTC. It is translated as CASSQQDSYGYTF.

The V and J genes are TRBV28 and TRBJ2-1; D gene uncertain. Trimming shortened V by 3 bases and J by 10 bases, and 10 bases separated the two germline ends. The CDR3 has 12 residues. Germline CDR1 MDHEN, CDR2 SYDVKM. In DNA, the CDR3 is TGTGCCAGCAGTTTGAGAAAATTGGAGCAGTTCTTC. Residues: CASSLRKLEQFF.

The V call is TRBV6-5, the J call TRBJ2-5; 7 bases are shared with TRBD2. The J call could be wrong; TRBJ2-7 is a better fit for the DNA end. Germline loops: CDR1 MNHEY, CDR2 SVGAGI. CDR3 length: 15 residues. CDR3 residues: CASSSGTKIGHEQYF. In DNA form, the CDR3 reads TGTGCCAGCAGTTCCGGGACTAAGATTGGGCACGAGCAGTACTTC.

CDR3 nucleotides: TGTGCCAGCAGCACTACAACCCTAGCGGGAGTACTCCATGAGCAGTTCTTC. Encoded protein: CASSTTTLAGVLHEQFF. The chain uses TRBV7-2 and TRBJ2-1; 10 bases fit TRBD2. Germline lookup yields CDR1 SGHTA and CDR2 FQGNSA. The trim removed 5 bases at V and 8 bases at J, leaving 15 bases unmatched. This CDR3 has 17 amino acids.

The genes are TRBV25-1 and TRBJ1-6; possibly TRBD1 for D (5 bases). Per germline, CDR1 MGHDK and CDR2 SYGVNS. Trimming stripped 6 bases from V and 7 bases from J, with 13 bases between. The CDR3 is made up of 14 amino acids. The CDR3 sequence: CASSYGRGNSPLHF. The CDR3 DNA reads TGTGCCAGCAGCTACGGGAGGGGAAATTCACCCCTCCACTTT.

This rearrangement joins TRBV18 to TRBJ1-1, with TRBD1 matching 7 bases. Per germline, CDR1 KGHSH and CDR2 LQKENI. V dropped 2 bases and J dropped 0; count of bases not matched to a gene: 6. This CDR3 has 16 amino acids. The CDR3 nucleotides are TGTGCCAGCTCACCAGGCCTCAGGGGGATGAACACTGAAGCTTTCTTT. It yields the protein CASSPGLRGMNTEAFF.

The chain employs TRBV6-6 and TRBJ2-7, with no clear D. This CDR3 spans 13 amino acids. Germline V gene sequence: CDR1 MNHNY, CDR2 SVGAGI (reference sequence). V lost 4 bases to trimming and J lost 6 bases, with 13 bases between them. Written as DNA, the CDR3 is TGTGCCAGCAGTTCGACACGGAATCGCGAGCAGTACTTC. Protein product: CASSSTRNREQYF.

CDR3: CAIRRDSPYEQYF. CDR3 coding DNA: TGTGCCATCAGGCGGGACAGTCCCTACGAGCAGTACTTC. V gene TRBV10-3 combines with J gene TRBJ2-7; D may be TRBD1 (7 bases). V dropped 6 bases and J dropped 2 bases, with 11 bases sitting between them. The germline CDR1 and CDR2 sequences are ENHRY and SYGVKD. The CDR3 spans 13 residues.

The V and J genes are TRBV28 and TRBJ2-7; D perhaps matches TRBD2 (5 bases). V was shortened by 3 bases and J by 1 base, with 10 bases between the two germline ends. The CDR3 is 14 amino acids. Germline CDR1 reads MDHEN; CDR2 reads SYDVKM. CDR3 sequence: CASSFRGLSYEQYF. The CDR3, as DNA: TGTGCCAGCAGTTTCCGGGGTTTGTCCTACGAGCAGTACTTC.

The chain couples TRBV9 to TRBJ2-7; 11 positions agree with TRBD2. Germline trimming cut 7 bases from V and 6 bases from J; bases unmatched to any gene: 3. Germline loops: CDR1 SGDLS, CDR2 YYNGEE. The CDR3 covers 12 residues. CDR3 bases: TGTGCCAGCTCGCTAGCGGGAGGCGAGCAGTACTTC. Translation gives CASSLAGGEQYF. The full variable domain, in which reference TRBV9 and TRBJ2-7 provide the parts outside the CDR3, is DSGVTQTPKHLITATGQRVTLRCSPRSGDLSVYWYQQSLDQGLQFLIQYYNGEERAKGNILERFSAQQFPDLHSELNLSSLELGDSALYFCASSLAGGEQYFGPGTRLTVT.

V gene TRBV28 combines with J gene TRBJ2-3, with D possibly being TRBD2 (7 bases). Germline CDR1 and CDR2: MDHEN and SYDVKM. The CDR3 has 15 residues. V gave up 7 bases and J gave up 4 bases, with 18 bases separating them. The CDR3, as DNA: TGTGCCAGCACCCCCCGGGGGGCTCTCTCAGATACGCAGTATTTT. This encodes CASTPRGALSDTQYF.

This chain connects TRBV4-1 to TRBJ1-2; D unresolved. V dropped 5 bases and J dropped 7 bases, with 8 bases sitting between them. Germline loops: CDR1 MGHRA, CDR2 YSYEKL. The CDR3 runs to 11 residues. This CDR3 is CASSFSGGYTF. CDR3 nucleotides: TGCGCCAGCAGCTTTAGTGGTGGCTACACCTTC.

V is TRBV19 and J is TRBJ2-2, with 11 bases lining up with TRBD1. This CDR3 contains 15 residues. The germline V gene has CDR1 LNHDA and CDR2 SQIVND (reference sequence). V shed 4 bases, J shed 6 bases, and the junction held 4 bases outside the gene matches. The CDR3 sequence: CASSRDRGFSGELFF. In nucleotides, the CDR3 is TGTGCCAGTAGTAGGGACAGGGGGTTCTCCGGGGAGCTGTTTTTT.

The rearrangement uses TRBV9 and TRBJ2-1; D call uncertain. This CDR3 region has 13 residues. Germline assignment: CDR1 SGDLS and CDR2 YYNGEE. Trimming took off 3 bases at V and 8 bases at J, with 12 bases between the two ends. CDR3 residues: CASSGTRTHEQFF. The CDR3 coding sequence is TGTGCCAGCAGCGGTACTCGTACTCATGAGCAGTTCTTC.

V and J are TRBV29-1 and TRBJ1-1; D is possibly TRBD1 (5 bases). The germline V gene has CDR1 SQVTM and CDR2 ANQGSEA. V shed 6 bases and J shed 4 bases, with 9 bases lying between them. The CDR3 extends over 11 amino acids. In DNA form, the CDR3 reads TGCAGCGTCCAGGGTCCCACTGAAGCTTTCTTT. It translates to CSVQGPTEAFF.

Concerning this clone itself: The sample has other DNA sequences that encode this CDR3 too. The chain carries TRBV13 and TRBJ2-2, with D tentatively TRBD2 (6 bases). From germline, CDR1 is PRHDT and CDR2 FYEKMQ (reference sequence). V was cut by 4 bases and J by 0 bases, with 18 bases left in between. This CDR3 is built from 18 residues. The CDR3: CASSSPFRGGSNTGELFF. Here the CDR3 DNA reads TGTGCCAGCAGCTCTCCGTTTCGTGGGGGGTCGAACACCGGGGAGCTGTTTTTT.